This TCR beta chain was observed in a study of blood T cell repertoires in COVID-19. Authors' data handling: From reference gene primer amplification, estimates of nucleated cell counts were derived. Profiling relied on immunoSEQ multiplex PCR, and the TCRdb table lists in-frame clones only, not all of them. V, J and clone size derive from that table, while D and trimming were established from the DNA sequence. The sample shows tens of thousands of clones, about 80% of them seen only once. The V and J ends lost 7 bases and 4 bases, in that order; junction bases with no gene match: 3. Germline V gives CDR1 KGHDR, CDR2 SFDVKD. The CDR3 covers 13 residues.

The chain recombines TRBV24-1 with TRBJ2-5; 9 positions match TRBD1. This clonotype originated in a woman at least 80 years old with acute or convalescent COVID-19. The sample consisted of peripheral blood. CDR3 sequence (DNA): TGTGCCACCAGCGGACAGGGGACAGAGACCCAGTACTTC. This gives the protein CATSGQGTETQYF.